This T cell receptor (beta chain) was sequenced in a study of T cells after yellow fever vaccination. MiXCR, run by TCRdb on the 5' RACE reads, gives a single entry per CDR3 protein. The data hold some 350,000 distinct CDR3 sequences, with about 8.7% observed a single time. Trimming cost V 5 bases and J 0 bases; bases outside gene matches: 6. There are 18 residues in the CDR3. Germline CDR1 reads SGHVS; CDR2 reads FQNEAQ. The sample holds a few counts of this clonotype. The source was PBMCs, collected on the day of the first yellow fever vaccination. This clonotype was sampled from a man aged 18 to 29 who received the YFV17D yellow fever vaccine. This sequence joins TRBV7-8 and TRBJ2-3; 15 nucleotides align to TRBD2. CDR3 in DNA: TGTGCCAGCAGCCCCGGGACTAGCGGGGGGAAAAGCACAGATACGCAGTATTTT. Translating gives CASSPGTSGGKSTDTQYF.